This TCR beta chain was sequenced for a study of blood T cell repertoires in COVID-19. As processed by the authors: Reference gene primers were amplified, and this amplification served to estimate nucleated cell counts. Generated by immunoSEQ multiplex PCR, the TCRdb table keeps only in-frame clones and is missing some. V, J and clone size reflect that table, while D and trimming were determined from the DNA. The repertoire holds about 200,000 clones, about 88% seen once, with less than 5.5% in the top ten. The source is a woman aged 80 or older with acute or convalescent COVID-19. Sequencing was carried out using peripheral blood.

CDR3: CASSQALLSADTQYF. In nucleotides, the CDR3 is TGTGCCAGCAGCCAAGCTTTATTGTCGGCAGATACGCAGTATTTT. This chain uses TRBV3-1 (or the pseudogene TRBV3-2) with TRBJ2-3; D remains ambiguous. This CDR3 has 15 residues. V was trimmed by 1 base and J by 4 bases, leaving 12 bases between them. Germline V gene data show CDR1 as LGHDT and CDR2 as YNNKEL (reference sequence).